A single T cell receptor (beta chain) is shown here with its context. Its antigen remains unknown. The data originate from a study of T cell responses to AZD1222 COVID-19 vaccine. CDR1 and CDR2 from the germline V gene are MNHNY and SVGAGI (reference sequence). This CDR3 is 15 amino acids long. V shed 5 bases, J shed 3 bases, and the junction held 3 bases outside the gene matches. The study's findings and limits: Donor demographics were predominantly white British with a female majority; clonal diversity may be underestimated.

Second-dose recipients at about 4 or about 12 weeks were treated as one pooled group. Clones were sequenced by immunoSEQ multiplex PCR, and TCRdb holds only the in-frame ones, with some missing. The sample gives around 150,000 clones, approximately 92% of which show up once; about 3.3% is in the top ten. The genes are TRBV6-6 and TRBJ2-2; TRBD1 aligns across 10 bases. The receptor was derived from an adult who received the AZD1222 COVID-19 vaccine. The sequencing here drew on peripheral blood, taken 28 days after the second AZD1222 dose. CDR3 residues: CASSPGQGYTGELFF. CDR3 DNA: TGTGCCAGCAGTCCGGGACAGGGGTACACCGGGGAGCTGTTTTTT.